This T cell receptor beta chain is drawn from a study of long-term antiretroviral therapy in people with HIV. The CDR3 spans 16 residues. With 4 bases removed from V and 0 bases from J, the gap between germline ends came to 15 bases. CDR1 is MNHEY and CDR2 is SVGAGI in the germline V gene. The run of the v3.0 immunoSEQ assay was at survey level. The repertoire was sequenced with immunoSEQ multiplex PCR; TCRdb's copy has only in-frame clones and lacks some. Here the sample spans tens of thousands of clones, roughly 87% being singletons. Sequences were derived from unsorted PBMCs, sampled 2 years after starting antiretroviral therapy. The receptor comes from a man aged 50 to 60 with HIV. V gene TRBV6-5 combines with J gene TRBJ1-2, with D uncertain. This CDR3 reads CASSFGSLGPNYGYTF. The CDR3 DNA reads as TGTGCCAGCAGTTTCGGATCCTTAGGACCTAACTATGGCTACACCTTC.